One and the same sample provided the 28 T cell receptor beta chains below, sequenced in a study of T-cell memory formation after mild COVID-19. Via MiXCR, TCRdb re-called the 5' RACE reads, giving one row per CDR3 protein. The sample lists 550,000 to 700,000 distinct CDR3 sequences, 15% to 20% occurring once. The sequenced sample was PBMCs or a T cell subset sorted from them (not recorded which). All receptors come from an adult woman who had mild COVID-19 (a few samples of this study predate the infection). Cell type and time point are not known.

This clonotype was counted only a few times. CDR3 in amino acids: CAGLVGATGELFF. The DNA for the CDR3 is TGTGCCGGCCTAGTGGGGGCAACCGGGGAGCTGTTTTTT. The chain joins TRBV12-3 or TRBV12-4 to TRBJ2-2; D is perhaps TRBD1 (6 bases). Trimming pared 11 bases from V and 5 bases from J, leaving 15 bases between. This CDR3 comprises 13 residues.

The gene calls are TRBV10-3 and TRBJ1-2, with a tentative D call TRBD1 (5 bases). Deletions cut 0 bases from V and 2 bases from J, with 10 bases between. The CDR3 spans 15 residues. Germline assignment: CDR1 ENHRY and CDR2 SYGVKD. In nucleotides, the CDR3 is TGTGCCATCAGTGAGTCAGGCAGGGCCAACTATGGCTACACCTTC. Protein sequence: CAISESGRANYGYTF.

This rearrangement joins TRBV6-1 to TRBJ1-5, with D possibly TRBD1 on 5 matching bases. The CDR3 has 15 amino acids. Germline V CDR1 and CDR2: MNHNS, SASEGT. Trimming shortened V by 0 bases and J by 6 bases, and 12 bases separated the two germline ends. The CDR3 DNA follows: TGTGCCAGCAGTGAAGCGCTGGGACTCACTCAGCCCCAGCATTTT. Encoded protein: CASSEALGLTQPQHF.

This clonotype was detected a few times. The chain is built from TRBV20-1 and TRBJ1-6, with D unclear. This CDR3 spans 14 amino acids. V lost 3 bases and J lost 8, with 14 bases in between. The germline V gene has CDR1 DFQATT and CDR2 SNEGSKA (reference sequence). In DNA, the CDR3 is TGCAGTGCTAGTCGAAGGACGGCCGATTCACCCCTCCACTTT. Translation: CSASRRTADSPLHF.

The chain joins TRBV12-3 or TRBV12-4 to TRBJ2-7, with D unclear. V lost 6 bases, J lost 3 bases, and 9 bases lay in between. This CDR3 has 12 amino acids. The CDR3 sequence is CASRRTFYEQYF. The DNA of the CDR3 is TGTGCCAGCAGACGGACGTTCTACGAGCAGTACTTC.

This clonotype has only a few counts. This chain uses TRBV7-9 with TRBJ2-1; D may correspond to TRBD1 or TRBD2 (6 bases each). CDR1 SEHNR and CDR2 FQNEAQ come from the germline V gene (reference sequence). CDR3 length: 16 amino acids. V was pared by 5 bases and J by 4 bases, with 18 bases between. The CDR3 coding sequence is TGTGCCAGCAGCCCCAGGACGGGGGCGCATTACAATGAGCAGTTCTTC. It is translated as CASSPRTGAHYNEQFF.

This clonotype has a handful of counts. This rearrangement joins TRBV27 to TRBJ2-7; D remains ambiguous. The CDR3 loop spans 12 amino acids. In germline, CDR1 is MNHEY, CDR2 SMNVEV (reference sequence). Trimming cost V 6 bases and J 2 bases, with 8 bases left between them. This CDR3 is CASRSGTYEQYF. As DNA, the CDR3 is TGTGCCAGCAGATCTGGAACCTACGAGCAGTACTTC.

Written as DNA, the CDR3 is TGTGCCAGTAGTATCATGATTCAAGAGACCCAGTACTTC. Its protein is CASSIMIQETQYF. The V and J genes are TRBV19 and TRBJ2-5, with no clear D. Germline CDR1 LNHDA, CDR2 SQIVND (reference sequence). V lost 3 bases and J 2 bases, leaving 7 bases between the germline ends. This CDR3 is built from 13 residues.

This clonotype has just a few counts. The V and J genes are TRBV5-1 and TRBJ2-1; D may correspond to TRBD1 or TRBD2 (5 bases each). The germline V gene encodes CDR1 SGHRS and CDR2 YFSETQ. The CDR3 covers 16 residues. V was pared by 4 bases and J by 7 bases, with 21 bases between. CDR3 DNA sequence: TGCGCCAGCAGCGGACCGGGGCCCCAACGGATAAATGAGCAGTTCTTC. This translates into CASSGPGPQRINEQFF.

J is TRBJ2-7 and V is TRBV10-3; D ambiguous. The CDR3 length is 14 residues. CDR1 is ENHRY, CDR2 SYGVKD, per germline. V gave up 10 bases and J gave up 1 base, with 17 bases separating them. The CDR3 protein is CATGHSTDSYEQYF. The CDR3 region has the DNA TGTGCCACCGGGCACTCGACGGATTCCTACGAGCAGTACTTC.

V usage is TRBV7-2 and J usage is TRBJ2-3, with D maybe TRBD2 (6 bases). V gave up 7 bases and J gave up 0 bases, with 14 bases separating them. Looked up from germline, CDR1 is SGHTA and CDR2 is FQGNSA. The CDR3 sequence is 15 residues long. Written as DNA, the CDR3 is TGTGCCAGCATCGGCGGCGGGACTAGCACAGATACGCAGTATTTT. Protein product: CASIGGGTSTDTQYF.

The chain couples TRBV6-5 to TRBJ1-5; 8 nucleotides align to TRBD1. The CDR3 covers 15 residues. Trimming at V came to 0 bases and at J to 4 bases, leaving 2 bases not matched to a gene. Germline CDR1 and CDR2: MNHEY and SVGAGI. CDR3: CASSYSTGVNQPQHF. The CDR3 DNA is TGTGCCAGCAGTTACTCGACAGGGGTTAATCAGCCCCAGCATTTT.

V and J are TRBV5-5 and TRBJ2-5; weak D call: TRBD2 (5 bases). Germline CDR1 and CDR2: SGHKS and YYEKEE (reference sequence). V lost 4 bases and J 5 bases, leaving 21 bases between the germline ends. This CDR3 is built from 16 residues. The CDR3 sequence is CASSTRATSTGETQYF. DNA of the CDR3: TGTGCCAGCAGCACCCGGGCCACGAGTACGGGGGAGACCCAGTACTTC. Full variable domain (missing parts from reference TRBV5-5 and TRBJ2-5): DAGVTQSPTHLIKTRGQQVTLRCSPISGHKSVSWYQQVLGQGPQFIFQYYEKEERGRGNFPDRFSARQFPNYSSELNVNALLLGDSALYLCASSTRATSTGETQYFGPGTRLLVL.

This clonotype has a handful of counts. The chain joins TRBV20-1 to TRBJ1-2; tentative D call: TRBD1 (5 bases). Germline assignment: CDR1 DFQATT and CDR2 SNEGSKA (reference sequence). The CDR3 has 14 amino acids. Between the trimmed V and J ends, which lost 1 base and 2 bases, there was a span of 11 bases. In DNA, the CDR3 is TGCAGTGCTAGAGTCGAGCAGGGCAACTATGGCTACACCTTC. Translating gives CSARVEQGNYGYTF.

Only a few counts were recorded for this clonotype. The rearrangement links TRBV6-2 or TRBV6-3 to TRBJ2-5; D not certain. Germline CDR1 reads MNHEY; CDR2 reads SVGEGT. This CDR3 comprises 13 residues. V lost 7 bases to trimming and J lost 1 base, with 10 bases between them. CDR3 in amino acids: CASKSPSQETQYF. CDR3 DNA sequence: TGTGCCAGCAAGTCTCCCTCCCAAGAGACCCAGTACTTC.

The chain joins TRBV6-5 to TRBJ2-1; TRBD2 aligns across 13 bases. Germline loops: CDR1 MNHEY, CDR2 SVGAGI. The ends lost 8 bases at V and 8 bases at J; junction bases unmatched: 6. This CDR3 has 14 amino acids. The chain's CDR3 is CASQRTSGSDEQFF. In DNA form, the CDR3 reads TGTGCCAGCCAGCGGACTAGCGGGAGCGATGAGCAGTTCTTC.

This clonotype turned up a few times. The rearrangement joins TRBV6-2 or TRBV6-3 to TRBJ1-5, with unresolved D. V was cut by 6 bases and J by 0 bases, with 6 bases left in between. This CDR3 region has 13 residues. Germline-derived CDR1 and CDR2 are MNHEY and SVGEGT. The CDR3 reads CASSEHSNQPQHF. CDR3 DNA: TGTGCCAGCAGCGAACATAGCAATCAGCCCCAGCATTTT.

This clonotype came up a few times. This chain links TRBV9 with TRBJ2-1; 9 positions match TRBD2. Looked up from germline, CDR1 is SGDLS and CDR2 is YYNGEE. The CDR3 has 16 residues. V gave up 3 bases and J gave up 6 bases; unmatched junction bases: 10. CDR3 nucleotide sequence: TGTGCCAGCAGCGCCCCTCCGCGGGAGGGTTTCAATGAGCAGTTCTTC. This encodes CASSAPPREGFNEQFF.

V usage is TRBV6-2 or TRBV6-3 and J usage is TRBJ2-7; the match to TRBD2 covers 10 bases. J was trimmed by 8 bases and V by 2 bases; bases with no gene match: 6. This CDR3 has 14 residues. CDR1 and CDR2 from the germline V gene are MNHEY and SVGEGT. The CDR3: CASSYRAGGPQQYF. As DNA, the CDR3 is TGTGCCAGCAGTTACAGAGCGGGAGGGCCCCAGCAGTACTTC.

This chain connects TRBV11-2 to TRBJ2-7; no definite D call. The V end lost 5 bases, the J end lost 5 bases, and 16 bases lay between the germline ends. The CDR3 spans 14 residues. CDR1 and CDR2 from the germline V gene are SGHAT and FQNNGV. CDR3 in DNA: TGTGCCAGCAGCCAGGCCCGGAAACAAGACGAGCAGTACTTC. It encodes CASSQARKQDEQYF.

This clonotype was counted a few times. The chain employs TRBV20-1 and TRBJ2-1; no clear D gene. The germline CDR1 and CDR2 sequences are DFQATT and SNEGSKA (reference sequence). The CDR3 totals 16 residues. V was pared by 0 bases and J by 4 bases, with 16 bases between. The CDR3 spells CSARDTMSTVYNEQFF. CDR3 DNA sequence: TGCAGTGCTAGAGATACGATGTCTACGGTTTACAATGAGCAGTTCTTC.

The chain combines TRBV20-1 with TRBJ2-7; possibly TRBD1 or TRBD2 for D (5 bases each). Germline V gives CDR1 DFQATT, CDR2 SNEGSKA (reference sequence). Trimming stripped 6 bases from V and 0 bases from J, with 18 bases between. This CDR3 has 15 amino acids. The CDR3 region has the DNA TGCAGTGCCAAGAGGGGCTTCCTGGGCTCCTACGAGCAGTACTTC. The encoded protein is CSAKRGFLGSYEQYF.

This clonotype was found a few times. The chain couples TRBV10-3 to TRBJ1-5, with 7 bases fitting TRBD1. Germline V lookup: CDR1 ENHRY, CDR2 SYGVKD. V trimming: 2 bases; J trimming: 5 bases; junction bases outside the gene matches: 6. The CDR3 has 15 amino acids. CDR3 DNA: TGTGCCATCAGTGAGAAGACAGGGAACCATCAGCCCCAGCATTTT. Its translation is CAISEKTGNHQPQHF.

This rearrangement joins TRBV4-3 to TRBJ2-6; D uncertain. V was cut by 0 bases and J by 0 bases, with 9 bases left in between. Germline CDR1 reads LGHNA; CDR2 reads YSLEER. The CDR3 runs 17 residues. This CDR3 is CASSQDSKGSGANVLTF. CDR3 nucleotides: TGCGCCAGCAGCCAAGATTCAAAGGGCTCTGGGGCCAACGTCCTGACTTTC.

This clonotype was observed a few times. The rearrangement joins TRBV7-2 to TRBJ2-7, with TRBD2 identical over 7 bases. The junction had 7 bases not matched to a gene; V was cut back by 3 bases and J by 2 bases. The CDR3 runs to 15 residues. From germline, CDR1 is SGHTA and CDR2 FQGNSA. CDR3 DNA: TGTGCCAGCAGCTTCCGTAGCGGGCCACCCTACGAGCAGTACTTC. This sequence encodes CASSFRSGPPYEQYF.

V is TRBV7-9 and J is TRBJ2-7; D might be TRBD1 or TRBD2, each matching 5 bases. From germline, CDR1 is SEHNR and CDR2 FQNEAQ (reference sequence). The ends were cut back, 0 bases at V and 4 bases at J, with 22 bases in the middle. The CDR3 has 18 residues. CDR3 amino acids: CASSLAEYSGTEKYEQYF. CDR3 bases: TGTGCCAGCAGCTTAGCGGAATACTCCGGGACGGAGAAATACGAGCAGTACTTC. The whole variable domain, remainder taken from reference TRBV7-9 and TRBJ2-7, is DTGVSQNPRHKITKRGQNVTFRCDPISEHNRLYWYRQTLGQGPEFLTYFQNEAQLEKSRLLSDRFSAERPKGSFSTLEIQRTEQGDSAMYLCASSLAEYSGTEKYEQYFGPGTRLTVT.

The chain links TRBV5-1 to TRBJ1-4; 7 bases match TRBD1. Trimming took 3 bases from V and 7 from J; bases not matched to a gene: 6. The CDR3 totals 14 residues. In germline, CDR1 is SGHRS, CDR2 YFSETQ. CDR3 in DNA: TGCGCCAGCAGCTCATCAGGGGGGGCTGAAAAACTGTTTTTT. Encoded protein: CASSSSGGAEKLFF.

The V call is TRBV7-2, the J call TRBJ1-2; 9 bases align to TRBD1. This CDR3 spans 14 amino acids. Germline V gene lookup returns CDR1 SGHTA and CDR2 FQGNSA. Trimming at V came to 5 bases and at J to 3 bases, leaving 4 bases not matched to a gene. This chain's CDR3 is CASSKWTGDYGYTF. Here the CDR3 DNA reads TGTGCCAGCAGCAAGTGGACAGGGGACTATGGCTACACCTTC.